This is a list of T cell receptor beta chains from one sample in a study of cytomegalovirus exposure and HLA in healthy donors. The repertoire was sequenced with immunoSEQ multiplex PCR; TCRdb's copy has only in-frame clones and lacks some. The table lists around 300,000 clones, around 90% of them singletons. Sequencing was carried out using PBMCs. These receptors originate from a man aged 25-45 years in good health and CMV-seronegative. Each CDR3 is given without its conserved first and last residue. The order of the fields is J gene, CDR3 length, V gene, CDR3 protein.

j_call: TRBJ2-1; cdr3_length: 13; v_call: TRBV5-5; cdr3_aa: ASSLVPQGRNEQF
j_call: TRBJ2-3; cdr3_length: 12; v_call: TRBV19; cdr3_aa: ASSARVSTDTQY
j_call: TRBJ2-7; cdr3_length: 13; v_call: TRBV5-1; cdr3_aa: ASSYRTSGDSEQY
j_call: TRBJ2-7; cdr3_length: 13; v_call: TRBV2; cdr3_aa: ASCLLSTGAYEQY
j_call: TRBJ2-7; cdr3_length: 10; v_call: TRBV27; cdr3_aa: ASSLVGRQQY
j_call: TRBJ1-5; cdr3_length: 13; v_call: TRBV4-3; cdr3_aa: ASSPESGSNQPQH
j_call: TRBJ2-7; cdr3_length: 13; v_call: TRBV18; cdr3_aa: ASSPQGQGAYEQY
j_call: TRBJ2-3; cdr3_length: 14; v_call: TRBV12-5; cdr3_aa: ASARGSGGAGDTQY
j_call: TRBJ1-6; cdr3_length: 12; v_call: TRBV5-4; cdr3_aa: ASSLGAGMSPLH
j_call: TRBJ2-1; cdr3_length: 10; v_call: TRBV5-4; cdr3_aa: ASSLVAGEQF
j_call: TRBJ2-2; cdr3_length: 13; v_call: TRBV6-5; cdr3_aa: ASSKDRSNTGELF
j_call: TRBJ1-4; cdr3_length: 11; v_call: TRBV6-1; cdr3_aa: ASTQGLGGKLF
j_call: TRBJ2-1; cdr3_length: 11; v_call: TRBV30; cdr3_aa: AWILAGGHEQF
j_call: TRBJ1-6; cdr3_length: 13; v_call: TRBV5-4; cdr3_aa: ASSLLGQGSSPLH
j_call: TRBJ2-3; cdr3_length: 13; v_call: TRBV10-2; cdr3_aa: ASMLAGGLADTQY
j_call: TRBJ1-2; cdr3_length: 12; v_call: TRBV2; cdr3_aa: ASRPDREVGGYT
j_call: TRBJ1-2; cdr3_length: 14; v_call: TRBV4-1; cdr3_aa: ASSQKGAEVGYGYT
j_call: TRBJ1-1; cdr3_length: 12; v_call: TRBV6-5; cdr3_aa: ASSYYRGNTEAF
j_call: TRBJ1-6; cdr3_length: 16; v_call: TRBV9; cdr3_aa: ASSVEPGPSSYNSPLH
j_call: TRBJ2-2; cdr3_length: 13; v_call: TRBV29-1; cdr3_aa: SVVPGQANTGELF
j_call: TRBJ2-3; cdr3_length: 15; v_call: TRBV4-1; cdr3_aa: ASSPFWTSGSTDTQY
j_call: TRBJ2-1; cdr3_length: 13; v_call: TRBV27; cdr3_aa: ASSSASGIYNEQF
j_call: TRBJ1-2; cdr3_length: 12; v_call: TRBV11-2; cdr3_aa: ASSLDPGPYGYT
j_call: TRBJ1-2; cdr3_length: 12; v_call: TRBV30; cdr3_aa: AWIDDRGRYGYT
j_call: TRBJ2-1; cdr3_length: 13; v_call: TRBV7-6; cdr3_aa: ASSPLGSPYNEQF
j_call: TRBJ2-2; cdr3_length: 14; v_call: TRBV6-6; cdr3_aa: ASSRGGAERVGELF
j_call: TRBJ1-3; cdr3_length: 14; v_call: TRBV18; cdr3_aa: ASSPPDRVSGNTIY
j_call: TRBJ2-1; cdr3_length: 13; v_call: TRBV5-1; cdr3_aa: ASSLVLAGGGEQF
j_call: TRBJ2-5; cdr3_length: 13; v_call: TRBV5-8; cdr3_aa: ASSFPGLAKETQY
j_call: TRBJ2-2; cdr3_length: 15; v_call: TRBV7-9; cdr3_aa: ASSSKIGTGLSGELF